This T cell receptor beta chain was sequenced for a study of human T cells and chemical hapten exposure. Overall study context: Researchers reported sensitizing an approximately 2 cm by approximately 2 cm upper inner arm skin site with 2% DPC. Findings and caveats of the study: As patch test score rose, PT1 expanded TCR counts tended to rise as well.

Trimming took off 3 bases at V and 4 bases at J, with 12 bases between the two ends. The CDR3 consists of 14 residues. In germline, CDR1 is SQVTM, CDR2 ANQGSEA. TCRdb ran MiXCR on the RACE reads and lists one entry per CDR3 protein. The sample carries around 120,000 distinct CDR3 sequences, 13% recorded once. Time point specified: pre-sensitization, week 0. Documented treatment: therapeutic diphenylcyclopropenone sensitization with weekly scalp DPC. This clonotype was seen ten or more times. Its antigen is unidentified. Sequences were derived from whole blood, sampled in connection with sensitization to the hapten diphenylcyclopropenone (DPC). The chain combines TRBV29-1 with TRBJ2-2; perhaps TRBD1 as D (6 bases). This receptor was identified in a woman aged 18-29 years with alopecia areata. Some clones in this sample may be carry-over from other donors' samples. The CDR3 spells CSVEGARVTGELFF. For the CDR3, the DNA is TGCAGCGTTGAGGGGGCCAGGGTCACCGGGGAGCTGTTTTTT.